The 23 T cell receptor beta chains listed next were all sequenced from one sample in a study of OX40 agonist ivuxolimab in advanced cancers. Here immunoSEQ multiplex PCR was the method, and the copy in TCRdb shows in-frame clones only, minus some. The sample has about 69,000 clones, roughly nine tenths seen once. The sample in question was CD4+ or CD8+ T cells sorted from blood, obtained in a trial of the OX40 agonist ivuxolimab. The receptor set was obtained from an adult with an advanced solid tumor such as melanoma, head and neck, liver or kidney cancer.

The chain couples TRBV28 to TRBJ2-3; no reliable D call. V was shortened by 5 bases and J by 1 base, with 16 bases between the two germline ends. Germline V lookup: CDR1 MDHEN, CDR2 SYDVKM. The CDR3 has 16 residues. The CDR3 region is CASSNLGGARTDTQYF. The DNA of the CDR3 is TGTGCCAGCAGTAACCTCGGCGGCGCGCGCACAGATACGCAGTATTTT.

The chain is built from TRBV27 and TRBJ2-1; tentatively, D is TRBD1 (6 bases). CDR3 length: 15 amino acids. CDR1 is MNHEY and CDR2 is SMNVEV in the germline V gene (reference sequence). The V and J ends lost 6 bases and 8 bases respectively, with 20 bases between them. The CDR3 sequence: CASRSTGLPGDEQFF. The CDR3 nucleotides are TGTGCCAGCAGGTCAACAGGGCTCCCTGGGGATGAGCAGTTCTTC.

The V gene is TRBV6-5, the J gene TRBJ1-3, with 9 bases fitting TRBD1. The ends lost 6 bases at V and 3 bases at J; junction bases unmatched: 6. The CDR3 is made up of 15 amino acids. Per the germline V gene, CDR1 is MNHEY and CDR2 is SVGAGI. The CDR3: CASRINRGLGNTIYF. CDR3 DNA sequence: TGTGCCAGCAGAATCAACAGGGGGCTTGGAAACACCATATATTTT.

The chain recombines TRBV18 with TRBJ2-7; 10 bases line up with TRBD1. The CDR3 length is 14 residues. V lost 5 bases to trimming and J lost 4 bases; unmatched junction nucleotides: 5. The germline CDR1 and CDR2 sequences are KGHSH and LQKENI. DNA for the CDR3: TGTGCCAGCTCATCTGGACAGGGGGAGTACGAGCAGTACTTC. It encodes CASSSGQGEYEQYF.

The chain is built from TRBV29-1 and TRBJ1-1, with 7 bases identical to TRBD1. The CDR3 length is 14 residues. Looked up from germline, CDR1 is SQVTM and CDR2 is ANQGSEA. Trimming cost V 7 bases and J 6 bases; bases outside gene matches: 14. Here the CDR3 DNA reads TGCAGCGCAGGAAACAGGGGCCGGGTACCTGAAGCTTTCTTT. Translation: CSAGNRGRVPEAFF.

This clone was seen a handful of times. The chain recombines TRBV18 with TRBJ1-5; 7 nucleotides align to TRBD1. CDR1 and CDR2 (germline): KGHSH, LQKENI. The CDR3 consists of 13 residues. Losses at the gene ends were 2 bases for V and 6 bases for J; bases not matched to a gene: 1. DNA of the CDR3: TGTGCCAGCTCACCAACAGGGGCTCAGCCCCAGCATTTT. It codes for CASSPTGAQPQHF.

This clone is a singleton in its sample. The chain couples TRBV6-5 to TRBJ2-5; D may be TRBD1 (6 bases). The closer fit of TRBJ2-7 to the DNA end suggests the J call may be wrong. Germline lookup yields CDR1 MNHEY and CDR2 SVGAGI. The length of the CDR3 is 14 residues. The CDR3 loop is CASSYSWGQSEQYF. CDR3 nucleotides: TGTGCCAGCAGTTACAGCTGGGGGCAGAGCGAGCAGTACTTC.

This chain uses TRBV15 with TRBJ2-2; TRBD2 aligns across 13 bases. Germline V gene sequence: CDR1 LNHNV, CDR2 YYDKDF (reference sequence). V was pared by 3 bases and J by 6 bases, with 7 bases of the junction left unmatched. There are 17 residues in the CDR3. The CDR3 is CATSRTWTSGSPGELFF. DNA for the CDR3: TGTGCCACCAGCAGGACATGGACTAGCGGGAGCCCCGGGGAGCTGTTTTTT. Full variable domain (outside the CDR3, taken from reference TRBV15 and TRBJ2-2): DAMVIQNPRYQVTQFGKPVTLSCSQTLNHNVMYWYQQKSSQAPKLLFHYYDKDFNNEADTPDNFQSRRPNTSFCFLDIRSPGLGDTAMYLCATSRTWTSGSPGELFFGEGSRLTVL.

The chain couples TRBV28 to TRBJ2-1, with 12 nucleotides matching TRBD2. The CDR3 runs 15 residues. V lost 4 bases to trimming and J lost 6 bases; unmatched junction nucleotides: 4. Germline V gene lookup returns CDR1 MDHEN and CDR2 SYDVKM. CDR3 region: CASSYRGLAGNEQFF. The CDR3 DNA sequence: TGTGCCAGCAGTTATAGGGGACTAGCGGGCAATGAGCAGTTCTTC.

The V gene is TRBV6-1, the J gene TRBJ1-3; perhaps TRBD1 as D (5 bases). Germline V lookup: CDR1 MNHNS, CDR2 SASEGT. Trimming removed 6 bases from V and 4 bases from J, with 13 bases in between. CDR3 size: 14 residues. CDR3 bases: TGTGCCAGCAGGCCCAGGGCTTCGGGAAACACCATATATTTT. Translated, it gives CASRPRASGNTIYF.

The chain has TRBV7-9 and TRBJ2-1; 13 bases map to TRBD2. The J segment lost 1 base and the V segment lost 11 bases, leaving 5 bases of the junction unmatched. The CDR3 has 15 residues. Looked up from germline, CDR1 is SEHNR and CDR2 is FQNEAQ (reference sequence). The CDR3 nucleotides are TGTGCCTGGGGGACTAGCGGGATTTCCTACAATGAGCAGTTCTTC. Translating it yields CAWGTSGISYNEQFF. The full variable domain, with the rest looked up from reference TRBV7-9 and TRBJ2-1, is DTGVSQNPRHKITKRGQNVTFRCDPISEHNRLYWYRQTLGQGPEFLTYFQNEAQLEKSRLLSDRFSAERPKGSFSTLEIQRTEQGDSAMYLCAWGTSGISYNEQFFGPGTRLTVL.

This clone has a single count. The chain links TRBV7-9 to TRBJ2-5; D is perhaps TRBD1 (6 bases). There are 13 residues in the CDR3. V was cut by 1 base and J by 6 bases, with 9 bases left in between. Germline CDR1 is SEHNR and CDR2 is FQNEAQ (reference sequence). The CDR3 spells CASSLDREKTQYF. The CDR3 region has the DNA TGTGCCAGCAGCTTAGACAGGGAAAAGACCCAGTACTTC.

This chain uses TRBV28 with TRBJ1-1; D is perhaps TRBD1 (6 bases). CDR1 is MDHEN and CDR2 is SYDVKM in the germline V gene. The V gene lost 7 bases and the J gene lost 1 base, with 13 bases spanning the gap. This CDR3 has 14 amino acids. In DNA, the CDR3 is TGTGCCAGCACCGCGGACAGTCGGAACACTGAAGCTTTCTTT. Encoded protein: CASTADSRNTEAFF.

This sequence joins TRBV6-5 and TRBJ1-2, with 9 bases that match TRBD1. The CDR3 sequence is 13 residues long. CDR1 is MNHEY, CDR2 SVGAGI, per germline. Losses at the gene ends were 6 bases for V and 6 bases for J; bases not matched to a gene: 5. CDR3: CASRIQGANGYTF. As DNA, the CDR3 is TGTGCCAGCAGGATACAGGGGGCGAATGGCTACACCTTC.

The rearrangement uses TRBV15 and TRBJ1-2; possibly TRBD1 for D (5 bases). V shed 1 base and J shed 4 bases, with 13 bases lying between them. Germline CDR1 and CDR2: LNHNV and YYDKDF (reference sequence). There are 15 residues in the CDR3. The CDR3 DNA reads as TGTGCCACCAGCAGAGTGGCAGGGCAGGTCTATGGCTACACCTTC. Translating it yields CATSRVAGQVYGYTF.

The rearrangement uses TRBV29-1 and TRBJ2-3; D is unclear. Germline CDR1 is SQVTM and CDR2 is ANQGSEA. Trimming stripped 5 bases from V and 1 base from J, with 13 bases between. This CDR3 spans 14 amino acids. For the CDR3, the DNA is TGCAGCGTTCCCCCTATCCCCGGCACAGATACGCAGTATTTT. Protein product: CSVPPIPGTDTQYF.

The chain carries TRBV7-9 and TRBJ1-5; D ambiguous. Trimming removed 5 bases at V and 1 base at J, with 9 bases between. Germline V lookup: CDR1 SEHNR, CDR2 FQNEAQ (reference sequence). The CDR3 consists of 14 residues. This chain's CDR3 is CASSRQGSNQPQHF. In DNA form, the CDR3 reads TGTGCCAGCAGCCGACAAGGAAGCAATCAGCCCCAGCATTTT. The entire variable domain, with the rest obtained from reference TRBV7-9 and TRBJ1-5, is as follows: DTGVSQNPRHKITKRGQNVTFRCDPISEHNRLYWYRQTLGQGPEFLTYFQNEAQLEKSRLLSDRFSAERPKGSFSTLEIQRTEQGDSAMYLCASSRQGSNQPQHFGDGTRLSIL.

The chain is built from TRBV6-1 and TRBJ2-1; D perhaps matches TRBD1 (6 bases). The CDR3 covers 13 residues. V was trimmed by 6 bases and J by 4 bases, leaving 10 bases between them. Germline CDR1 is MNHNS and CDR2 is SASEGT. DNA for the CDR3: TGTGCCAGCAGCGCCCAGGGGTACAATGAGCAGTTCTTC. Its protein is CASSAQGYNEQFF.

Here the CDR3 reads CASSFRTSYEQYF. CDR3 nucleotide sequence: TGTGCCAGCAGCTTCAGGACATCCTACGAGCAGTACTTC. This chain uses TRBV7-8 with TRBJ2-7; D might be TRBD1 (5 bases). The CDR3 contains 13 residues. V was cut by 3 bases and J by 1 base, with 7 bases left in between. Germline assignment: CDR1 SGHVS and CDR2 FQNEAQ.

V gene TRBV9 combines with J gene TRBJ2-2, with TRBD2 as a possible D gene (6 bases). Trimming removed 4 bases at V and 0 bases at J, with 16 bases between. Germline lookup yields CDR1 SGDLS and CDR2 YYNGEE. CDR3 length: 17 amino acids. Here the CDR3 DNA reads TGTGCCAGCAGCTTCCGCGATAGCGGAGCGAACACCGGGGAGCTGTTTTTT. Protein sequence: CASSFRDSGANTGELFF.

This chain connects TRBV4-2 to TRBJ2-2; D tentatively fits TRBD1 or TRBD2 (5 bases each). The germline CDR1 and CDR2 sequences are LGHNA and YNFKEQ. V lost 5 bases and J 6 bases, leaving 16 bases between the germline ends. The CDR3 runs 15 residues. Here the CDR3 DNA reads TGTGCCAGCAGCGTTACCGGGACCGCCCCCGGGGAGCTGTTTTTT. It translates to CASSVTGTAPGELFF.

The chain joins TRBV29-1 to TRBJ1-1; 7 bases map to TRBD1. The V gene end was trimmed by 6 bases and the J gene end by 2 bases; junction bases not matched to a gene: 6. Germline V CDR1 and CDR2: SQVTM, ANQGSEA. This CDR3 contains 13 residues. The CDR3 protein is CSVPGQSNTEAFF. In nucleotides, the CDR3 is TGCAGCGTCCCGGGACAGTCAAACACTGAAGCTTTCTTT.

The chain recombines TRBV5-1 with TRBJ2-5; D is unresolved. V lost 4 bases to trimming and J lost 2 bases, with 3 bases between them. The CDR3 has 11 amino acids. Per germline, CDR1 SGHRS and CDR2 YFSETQ. The CDR3 DNA is TGCGCCAGCAGCCAGCAAGAGACCCAGTACTTC. Its translation: CASSQQETQYF.